These 27 T cell receptor beta chains were all obtained from the same sample, sequenced in a study of cytomegalovirus exposure and HLA in healthy donors. Both 60 Vbeta primers and 13 Jbeta primers went into the PCR. Only in-frame clones appear in the TCRdb table, and some are missing; sequencing was by immunoSEQ multiplex PCR. Of more than 95,000 clones in the sample, over 65% are singletons; the top ten hold approximately 2%. Specimen: PBMCs. The receptor set was obtained from a man aged 45 to 65 in good health and CMV-seronegative.

The chain joins TRBV5-1 to TRBJ1-4; a possible D gene is TRBD1 (6 bases). V lost 2 bases, J lost 5 bases, and 13 bases lay in between. Germline V gene lookup returns CDR1 SGHRS and CDR2 YFSETQ. CDR3 length: 15 amino acids. The CDR3 DNA is TGCGCCAGCAGCTTTGGGGCAGGGGAGAATGAAAAACTGTTTTTT. Amino acids: CASSFGAGENEKLFF.

The chain couples TRBV11-2 to TRBJ1-1; D ambiguous. The V gene's germline CDR1 is SGHAT and CDR2 FQNNGV. Trimming removed 7 bases at V and 1 base at J, with 13 bases between. CDR3 length: 14 amino acids. The CDR3 DNA follows: TGTGCCAGCATCCCTCGACTCGAGAACACTGAAGCTTTCTTT. The encoded protein is CASIPRLENTEAFF.

The CDR3 loop is CASRDLGGQSYEQYV. The DNA of the CDR3 is TGTGCCAGCAGGGACTTGGGGGGGCAGTCCTACGAGCAGTACGTC. The V call is TRBV27, the J call TRBJ2-7; tentative D call: TRBD2 (7 bases). This CDR3 has 15 residues. Germline V gene sequence: CDR1 MNHEY, CDR2 SMNVEV (reference sequence). Trimming pared 6 bases from V and 1 base from J, leaving 16 bases between.

The chain carries TRBV11-2 and TRBJ2-3, with 10 bases lining up with TRBD2. The CDR3 has 16 residues. CDR1 SGHAT and CDR2 FQNNGV come from the germline V gene. J gave up 5 bases and V 4 bases, and 9 bases lay outside the gene matches. This CDR3 is CASSSGAGGPGDTQYF. CDR3 sequence (DNA): TGTGCCAGCAGCTCGGGAGCGGGGGGGCCGGGAGATACGCAGTATTTT.

This clone was observed a few times. V and J are TRBV2 and TRBJ1-4; D is unresolved. The CDR3 is made up of 11 amino acids. V gave up 3 bases and J gave up 8 bases, with 4 bases separating them. Germline V gives CDR1 SNHLY, CDR2 FYNNEI. The CDR3 coding sequence is TGTGCCAGCAGTGAGAGCGAAAAACTGTTTTTT. Protein: CASSESEKLFF.

The chain employs TRBV10-3 and TRBJ2-2; 10 bases fit TRBD2. From germline, CDR1 is ENHRY and CDR2 SYGVKD. After removal of 7 bases from V and 7 bases from J, the junction contained 6 bases not matched to a gene. CDR3 length equals 14 residues. CDR3 region: CAIKRGGRVGELFF. CDR3 sequence (DNA): TGTGCCATCAAGCGGGGGGGCCGGGTCGGGGAGCTGTTTTTT.

V usage is TRBV4-1 and J usage is TRBJ2-3; 10 positions match TRBD1. There are 16 residues in the CDR3. The V gene's germline CDR1 is MGHRA and CDR2 YSYEKL. V lost 4 bases and J lost 2; bases outside the gene matches: 6. The CDR3 DNA follows: TGCGCCAGCAGCCTCCCGGGACAGGGGCACACAGATACGCAGTATTTT. The encoded protein is CASSLPGQGHTDTQYF.

This clone was observed a single time. This chain connects TRBV6-5 to TRBJ2-2; possibly TRBD2 for D (6 bases). The CDR3 is made up of 13 amino acids. Trimming pared 6 bases from V and 6 bases from J, leaving 11 bases between. CDR1 and CDR2 (germline): MNHEY, SVGAGI. CDR3 nucleotides: TGTGCCAGCAGGGGCGCGGGATCCGGGGAGCTGTTTTTT. Encoded protein: CASRGAGSGELFF.

This clone was observed a few times. The chain links TRBV5-5 to TRBJ2-2; TRBD2 aligns across 7 bases. Germline CDR1 reads SGHKS; CDR2 reads YYEKEE (reference sequence). Unmatched junction bases numbered 13, after V lost 7 bases and J lost 4 bases. CDR3 length: 16 amino acids. CDR3 loop: CASGRDIGRSTGELFF. DNA of the CDR3: TGTGCCAGCGGGAGGGATATCGGAAGGAGCACCGGGGAGCTGTTTTTT.

V gene TRBV7-9 combines with J gene TRBJ1-4; 7 nucleotides agree with TRBD1. The germline gives CDR1 SEHNR, CDR2 FQNEAQ (reference sequence). Trimming cost V 6 bases and J 0 bases; bases outside gene matches: 10. This CDR3 comprises 17 residues. The CDR3 DNA sequence: TGTGCCAGCAGTTCTGGGTCAGGGGGACCAACTAATGAAAAACTGTTTTTT. It is translated as CASSSGSGGPTNEKLFF.

This clone has only a few counts. The chain uses TRBV30 and TRBJ1-2, with TRBD1 as a possible D gene (6 bases). The V gene lost 0 bases and the J gene lost 0 bases, with 11 bases spanning the gap. Germline V lookup: CDR1 GTSNPN, CDR2 SVGIG (reference sequence). This CDR3 contains 15 residues. CDR3 sequence reads: CAWSVRGGANYGYTF. CDR3 nucleotides: TGTGCCTGGAGTGTAAGGGGGGGGGCTAACTATGGCTACACCTTC. The full variable domain, in which reference TRBV30 and TRBJ1-2 provide the parts outside the CDR3, is SQTIHQWPATLVQPVGSPLSLECTVEGTSNPNLYWYRQAAGRGLQLLFYSVGIGQISSEVPQNLSASRPQDRQFILSSKKLLLSDSGFYLCAWSVRGGANYGYTFGSGTRLTVV.

V gene TRBV19 combines with J gene TRBJ2-6, with 9 nucleotides matching TRBD1. The CDR3 has 15 amino acids. The trim removed 7 bases at V and 2 bases at J, leaving 3 bases unmatched. Germline CDR1 reads LNHDA; CDR2 reads SQIVND (reference sequence). CDR3 sequence (DNA): TGTGCCAGTACCCGACAGGGGGCTGGGGCCAACGTCCTGACTTTC. Amino acids: CASTRQGAGANVLTF.

A single count supports this clone. This rearrangement joins TRBV10-3 to TRBJ1-4; D unresolved. The CDR3 spans 13 residues. Trimming removed 2 bases at V and 5 bases at J, with 6 bases between. CDR1 is ENHRY and CDR2 is SYGVKD in the germline V gene. As DNA, the CDR3 is TGTGCCATCAGTGAGCAGTTAAATGAAAAACTGTTTTTT. It yields the protein CAISEQLNEKLFF.

This chain uses TRBV7-2 with TRBJ1-5; 8 bases agree with TRBD1. The junction had 19 bases not matched to a gene; V was cut back by 5 bases and J by 7 bases. The CDR3 has 18 amino acids. Germline CDR1 SGHTA, CDR2 FQGNSA. The DNA for the CDR3 is TGTGCCAGCAGCCCGCACTCTCAAGGGGCAGGGGGCAGACAGCCCCAGCATTTT. Protein sequence: CASSPHSQGAGGRQPQHF.

This CDR3 is CASSRTGQGGTGELFF. CDR3 DNA: TGCGCCAGCAGCCGGACGGGACAGGGTGGGACCGGGGAGCTGTTTTTT. The genes are TRBV5-1 and TRBJ2-2, with TRBD1 identical over 9 bases. CDR1 SGHRS and CDR2 YFSETQ come from the germline V gene. With V trimmed by 4 bases and J by 5 bases, 9 bases remained unmatched. The length of the CDR3 is 16 residues.

The genes are TRBV6-4 and TRBJ1-2; a weak D match, TRBD1 (5 bases). The germline V gene has CDR1 MRHNA and CDR2 SNTAGT. Trimming removed 2 bases at V and 4 bases at J, with 5 bases between. The CDR3 has 12 residues. CDR3: CASSDGAYGYTF. The DNA for the CDR3 is TGTGCCAGCAGTGACGGGGCCTATGGCTACACCTTC.

The gene calls are TRBV5-5 and TRBJ2-3, with 9 bases matching TRBD2. Looked up from germline, CDR1 is SGHKS and CDR2 is YYEKEE (reference sequence). This CDR3 has 17 amino acids. Trimming took 0 bases from V and 3 from J; bases not matched to a gene: 8. The CDR3 sequence is CASSLGLETSGTDTQYF. Written as DNA, the CDR3 is TGTGCCAGCAGCTTGGGGCTTGAGACTAGCGGAACAGATACGCAGTATTTT.

This clone was seen a handful of times. This chain links TRBV7-6 with TRBJ1-6; 11 bases fit TRBD1. V trimming: 5 bases; J trimming: 3 bases; junction bases outside the gene matches: 12. This CDR3 region has 19 residues. Germline CDR1 SGHVS, CDR2 FNYEAQ. DNA of the CDR3: TGTGCCAGCAGCCCACACCCGGGACAGGGGGTAAACTATAATTCACCCCTCCACTTT. Encoded protein: CASSPHPGQGVNYNSPLHF.

This clone was seen just once. This rearrangement joins TRBV13 to TRBJ2-7; no firm D call. Germline CDR1 and CDR2: PRHDT and FYEKMQ (reference sequence). V was clipped by 1 base and J by 5 bases, with 15 bases between them. This CDR3 spans 15 amino acids. This CDR3 is CASSLEGTAVDEQYF. Written as DNA, the CDR3 is TGTGCCAGCAGCTTAGAAGGTACGGCGGTCGACGAGCAGTACTTC.

This chain joins TRBV5-1 and TRBJ1-3; D remains unclear. CDR3 length: 14 amino acids. CDR1 is SGHRS, CDR2 YFSETQ, per germline. The V gene lost 4 bases and the J gene lost 5 bases, with 13 bases spanning the gap. CDR3 loop: CASSLEGNRNTIYF. For the CDR3, the DNA is TGCGCCAGCAGCCTCGAGGGTAACAGAAACACCATATATTTT.

J is TRBJ1-4 and V is TRBV19, with 7 bases lining up with TRBD1. The trim removed 6 bases at V and 6 bases at J, leaving 10 bases unmatched. The CDR3 runs 15 residues. Germline loops: CDR1 LNHDA, CDR2 SQIVND (reference sequence). The DNA for the CDR3 is TGTGCCAGTAGGACCGGACAGGTCGGGGATGAAAAACTGTTTTTT. Protein product: CASRTGQVGDEKLFF.

V usage is TRBV7-3 and J usage is TRBJ1-1; D may be TRBD1 (6 bases). The V end was cut by 1 base, the J end by 7 bases, with 16 bases between. Germline V lookup: CDR1 SGHTA, CDR2 FQGTGA. CDR3 length: 15 amino acids. The CDR3 region is CASSLRAGAYGEAFF. The CDR3 DNA follows: TGTGCCAGCAGCTTAAGGGCAGGGGCGTACGGTGAAGCTTTCTTT.

This chain joins TRBV11-2 and TRBJ2-5, with D uncertain. V lost 1 base and J 7 bases, leaving 16 bases between the germline ends. This CDR3 spans 15 amino acids. The germline V gene encodes CDR1 SGHAT and CDR2 FQNNGV. This CDR3 reads CASSLGSTASGTQYF. The CDR3 DNA reads TGTGCCAGCAGCTTAGGATCCACGGCGTCGGGGACCCAGTACTTC.

The chain couples TRBV5-6 to TRBJ2-5; no definite D call. V lost 0 bases and J 5 bases, leaving 2 bases between the germline ends. Looked up from germline, CDR1 is SGHDT and CDR2 is YYEEEE. The CDR3 sequence is 11 residues long. The CDR3 nucleotides read TGTGCCAGCAGCTTGGCGGAGACCCAGTACTTC. Translation gives CASSLAETQYF.

The CDR3 spells CASRTAGNYEQYF. In nucleotides, the CDR3 is TGTGCCAGCAGAACGGCAGGGAACTACGAGCAGTACTTC. This sequence joins TRBV2 and TRBJ2-7, with D perhaps TRBD1 (5 bases). With 6 bases removed from V and 3 bases from J, the gap between germline ends came to 12 bases. The CDR3 is 13 residues long. Germline CDR1 SNHLY, CDR2 FYNNEI.

The rearrangement uses TRBV7-8 and TRBJ1-2; 9 bases map to TRBD1. Germline loops: CDR1 SGHVS, CDR2 FQNEAQ. The V segment lost 1 base and the J segment 8 bases; nucleotides outside the gene matches: 8. CDR3 length: 15 residues. CDR3 region: CASSLGGTGFEGYTF. CDR3 in DNA: TGTGCCAGCAGCTTAGGGGGGACAGGGTTCGAGGGCTACACCTTC.

There are a few counts of this clone. The chain has TRBV6-6 and TRBJ2-3; D not certain. The length of the CDR3 is 15 residues. From germline, CDR1 is MNHNY and CDR2 SVGAGI (reference sequence). The V end was cut by 0 bases, the J end by 4 bases, with 11 bases between. In nucleotides, the CDR3 is TGTGCCAGCAGTTACTCCCGGGTTCGGGCAGATACGCAGTATTTT. Translating gives CASSYSRVRADTQYF.